This section outlines one TCR beta chain sequence together with its context. Its antigen is not identified. TCRdb redid the calling of the RT-PCR reads with MiXCR, one entry per CDR3 protein. The sample records 610,000 or so distinct CDR3 sequences, around 15% being singletons. The sample belongs to a study of response to subunit inactivated influenza vaccine. The germline gives CDR1 LGHDT, CDR2 YNNKEL (reference sequence). Trimming removed 2 bases from V and 6 bases from J, with 10 bases in between. This CDR3 is built from 13 residues. Whole-study results and caveats: Authors suggested each seasonal influenza vaccination recruits few new T cells.

The rearrangement joins TRBV3-1 to TRBJ1-1; D gene ambiguous. Here the sequenced sample was PBMCs from blood, taken 11 to 12 days after vaccination. The TCR was taken from a man aged 45 to 65 who received an inactivated influenza vaccine. The CDR3 DNA reads as TGTGCCAGCAGCCAAAGTAGTCGATCTGAAGCTTTCTTT. It translates to CASSQSSRSEAFF.